This TCR beta chain comes out of a study of regulatory T cells in long-lasting Graves disease. Across the whole study: Patients with new Graves' disease had used antithyroid drugs below 3 months.

This CDR3 has 13 amino acids. The V end was cut by 5 bases, the J end by 4 bases, with 9 bases between. In germline, CDR1 is SGHAT, CDR2 FQNNGV. Arm-PCR of CDR3 regions and iRepertoire HTBI primers were the basis on which TCR beta libraries were built. TCRdb reprocessed the multiplex PCR reads via MiXCR and lists one record per CDR3 protein. The sample includes under 700,000 distinct CDR3 sequences, more than 15% seen only once; the top ten take 20% to 25%. The time point: newly diagnosed GD, antithyroid drugs for less than 3 months. PBMC RNA was the source of the TCR library. It was an endocrinology department in Xi'an, China, that provided the patients. The same sample was also used in a study of T cells in Graves' hyperthyroidism and ophthalmopathy.

The chain recombines TRBV11-2 with TRBJ1-5; D may be TRBD1 (6 bases). This material consisted of peripheral blood mononuclear cells (PBMCs), taken at new diagnosis, from a patient treated with antithyroid drugs. This clonotype was obtained from a woman in her forties or fifties with Graves disease. The CDR3 reads CASSGQQNQPQHF. CDR3 sequence (DNA): TGTGCCAGCAGCGGACAGCAAAATCAGCCCCAGCATTTT.